The 19 T cell receptor beta chains below come from one sample, sequenced in a study of cytomegalovirus exposure and HLA in healthy donors. Clones were sequenced by immunoSEQ multiplex PCR, and TCRdb holds only the in-frame ones, with some missing. The table shows about 280,000 clones, with 80% to 90% occurring only once. Specimen: PBMCs. The source of these receptors is a woman aged 18-29 years in good health and CMV-seronegative.

The chain recombines TRBV29-1 with TRBJ2-3; 7 positions agree with TRBD1. Unmatched junction bases numbered 12, after V lost 6 bases and J lost 3 bases. Looked up from germline, CDR1 is SQVTM and CDR2 is ANQGSEA. The CDR3 runs 15 residues. The CDR3 is CSVSGTERVTDTQYF. The CDR3 region has the DNA TGCAGCGTCTCCGGGACAGAGCGTGTGACAGATACGCAGTATTTT.

The chain couples TRBV5-1 to TRBJ2-7; D is perhaps TRBD1 (6 bases). This CDR3 region has 13 residues. Germline V gene sequence: CDR1 SGHRS, CDR2 YFSETQ. Trimming cost V 3 bases and J 3 bases, with 10 bases left between them. The CDR3 DNA reads TGCGCCAGCAGCTCGCCAGGGGACTACGAGCAGTACTTC. This codes for CASSSPGDYEQYF.

This rearrangement joins TRBV5-1 to TRBJ1-3, with D possibly TRBD1 on 6 matching bases. The CDR3 runs to 16 residues. Trimming took off 4 bases at V and 2 bases at J, with 16 bases between the two ends. Germline CDR1 is SGHRS and CDR2 is YFSETQ. CDR3 in amino acids: CASSTTGIITGNTIYF. In nucleotides, the CDR3 is TGCGCCAGCAGCACCACAGGGATAATAACTGGAAACACCATATATTTT.

This chain links TRBV5-6 with TRBJ1-4, with D perhaps TRBD1 (5 bases). The ends were cut back, 3 bases at V and 5 bases at J, with 14 bases in the middle. The germline V gene encodes CDR1 SGHDT and CDR2 YYEEEE. The CDR3 is 15 residues long. CDR3 DNA: TGTGCCAGCAGCTGGCTCGGCCAGGGAAATGAAAAACTGTTTTTT. Its protein is CASSWLGQGNEKLFF.

V usage is TRBV27 and J usage is TRBJ2-7; 10 bases align to TRBD1. This CDR3 region has 14 residues. Losses at the gene ends were 6 bases for V and 7 bases for J; bases not matched to a gene: 9. Germline loops: CDR1 MNHEY, CDR2 SMNVEV (reference sequence). The CDR3 protein is CASRQGQGHGEQYF. CDR3 coding DNA: TGTGCCAGCAGGCAGGGACAGGGGCACGGTGAGCAGTACTTC.

This clone was found once. CDR3 amino acids: CASSSGIGSNYGYTF. Here the CDR3 DNA reads TGTGCCAGCAGTTCGGGGATAGGGTCTAACTATGGCTACACCTTC. V gene TRBV6-6 combines with J gene TRBJ1-2; D gene ambiguous. Trimming pared 4 bases from V and 0 bases from J, leaving 12 bases between. The germline CDR1 and CDR2 sequences are MNHNY and SVGAGI (reference sequence). This CDR3 spans 15 amino acids.

CDR3: CASSILTGTATDTQYF. CDR3 DNA sequence: TGTGCCAGTAGTATTCTAACCGGGACAGCCACAGATACGCAGTATTTT. The V and J genes are TRBV19 and TRBJ2-3; 7 bases fit TRBD1. CDR1 is LNHDA and CDR2 is SQIVND in the germline V gene (reference sequence). The V and J ends lost 3 bases and 2 bases, in that order; junction bases with no gene match: 8. The CDR3 contains 16 residues. Together with reference TRBV19 and TRBJ2-3, the CDR3 gives the full variable domain: DGGITQSPKYLFRKEGQNVTLSCEQNLNHDAMYWYRQDPGQGLRLIYYSQIVNDFQKGDIAEGYSVSREKKESFPLTVTSAQKNPTAFYLCASSILTGTATDTQYFGPGTRLTVL.

The sample holds a few counts of this clone. The J gene is TRBJ1-6, the V gene TRBV27, with D hard to call. V lost 2 bases and J 8 bases, leaving 4 bases between the germline ends. CDR3 size: 12 residues. CDR1 MNHEY and CDR2 SMNVEV come from the germline V gene (reference sequence). The CDR3 DNA reads as TGTGCCAGCAGTTTACGAGATTCACCCCTCCACTTT. Residues: CASSLRDSPLHF.

This clone was counted between two and nine times. Other DNA variants within this sample encode the same CDR3. The J gene is TRBJ2-7, the V gene TRBV30, with a tentative D call TRBD1 (6 bases). V shed 5 bases and J shed 3 bases, with 8 bases lying between them. The CDR3 length is 11 residues. The germline V gene has CDR1 GTSNPN and CDR2 SVGIG (reference sequence). The CDR3 reads CAWGRGYEQYF. The CDR3 region has the DNA TGTGCCTGGGGCAGGGGCTACGAGCAGTACTTC.

This clone was detected a few times. The chain combines TRBV6-4 with TRBJ1-2; D unclear. The CDR3 length is 14 residues. CDR1 and CDR2 from the germline V gene are MRHNA and SNTAGT. The V end lost 4 bases, the J end lost 0 bases, and 9 bases lay between the germline ends. The CDR3 reads CASSVTGTNYGYTF. The CDR3 DNA is TGTGCCAGCAGTGTAACGGGGACTAACTATGGCTACACCTTC.

The rearrangement joins TRBV25-1 to TRBJ2-3, with 7 bases that match TRBD1. V shed 3 bases, J shed 1 base, and the junction held 4 bases outside the gene matches. The CDR3 runs 15 residues. CDR1 is MGHDK, CDR2 SYGVNS, per germline. CDR3 DNA: TGTGCCAGCAGTGACTACAGGGGAGGCACAGATACGCAGTATTTT. Its protein is CASSDYRGGTDTQYF.

Turning to this clone: A read error may account for a junction end that differs from germline. The sample has other DNA sequences that encode this CDR3 too. V usage is TRBV29-1 and J usage is TRBJ2-7; no definite D call. Per the germline V gene, CDR1 is SQVTM and CDR2 is ANQGSEA. This CDR3 region has 12 residues. CDR3 coding DNA: TGCAGCGTCGAAGGGCTAGCCTACGAGCAGTACTTC. Protein: CSVEGLAYEQYF.

The chain is built from TRBV2 and TRBJ2-7; the D gene is possibly TRBD2 (5 bases). Germline assignment: CDR1 SNHLY and CDR2 FYNNEI. This CDR3 contains 12 residues. V lost 6 bases and J lost 2, with 8 bases in between. CDR3: CASSGMAYEQYF. In DNA form, the CDR3 reads TGTGCCAGCAGCGGGATGGCCTACGAGCAGTACTTC. The entire variable domain, with the rest obtained from reference TRBV2 and TRBJ2-7, is as follows: EPEVTQTPSHQVTQMGQEVILRCVPISNHLYFYWYRQILGQKVEFLVSFYNNEISEKSEIFDDQFSVERPDGSNFTLKIRSTKLEDSAMYFCASSGMAYEQYFGPGTRLTVT.

The gene calls are TRBV4-3 and TRBJ2-4; 8 nucleotides align to TRBD1. The trim removed 0 bases at V and 4 bases at J, leaving 5 bases unmatched. The CDR3 length is 16 residues. Germline CDR1 and CDR2: LGHNA and YSLEER. This CDR3 reads CASSQEVGQGKNIQYF. CDR3 nucleotide sequence: TGCGCCAGCAGCCAAGAGGTTGGACAGGGAAAAAACATTCAGTACTTC.

In this sample, this clone turned up a few times. The rearrangement joins TRBV27 to TRBJ1-2; 7 bases align to TRBD1. CDR1 MNHEY and CDR2 SMNVEV come from the germline V gene (reference sequence). This CDR3 region has 13 residues. Losses at the gene ends were 5 bases for V and 6 bases for J; bases not matched to a gene: 6. CDR3 sequence reads: CASSPDRVDGYTF. CDR3 nucleotides: TGTGCCAGCAGTCCAGACAGGGTGGATGGCTACACCTTC.

This rearrangement joins TRBV25-1 to TRBJ2-6, with D perhaps matching TRBD1 (5 bases). The germline V gene encodes CDR1 MGHDK and CDR2 SYGVNS. V was clipped by 3 bases and J by 3 bases, with 15 bases between them. The length of the CDR3 is 17 residues. DNA of the CDR3: TGTGCCAGCAGTGATATCCAGGGTCCGAGTGGGGCCAACGTCCTGACTTTC. Translation: CASSDIQGPSGANVLTF.

CDR3: CASSITWTGGAYGYTF. As DNA, the CDR3 is TGTGCCAGTAGTATCACATGGACAGGGGGGGCCTATGGCTACACCTTC. The chain recombines TRBV19 with TRBJ1-2, with 10 nucleotides matching TRBD1. J gave up 4 bases and V 3 bases, and 8 bases lay outside the gene matches. Germline V gene lookup returns CDR1 LNHDA and CDR2 SQIVND (reference sequence). The CDR3 has 16 residues.

The chain joins TRBV5-1 to TRBJ1-2; perhaps TRBD1 as D (6 bases). CDR1 is SGHRS, CDR2 YFSETQ, per germline. Trimming removed 0 bases at V and 9 bases at J, with 15 bases between. This CDR3 contains 14 residues. The CDR3 coding sequence is TGCGCCAGCAGCTTGGGTTACGAGGGGGAGAGCTACACCTTC. It specifies CASSLGYEGESYTF.

This clone showed up just once. The chain uses TRBV5-4 and TRBJ2-7; 11 bases fit TRBD1. This CDR3 is built from 15 residues. Germline V lookup: CDR1 SGHNT, CDR2 YYREEE (reference sequence). V was clipped by 4 bases and J by 2 bases; unmatched bases: 5. CDR3 loop: CASSPGTGGTYEQYF. Here the CDR3 DNA reads TGTGCCAGCAGCCCCGGGACAGGGGGTACCTACGAGCAGTACTTC. Full variable domain (rest looked up from reference TRBV5-4 and TRBJ2-7): ETGVTQSPTHLIKTRGQQVTLRCSSQSGHNTVSWYQQALGQGPQFIFQYYREEENGRGNFPPRFSGLQFPNYSSELNVNALELDDSALYLCASSPGTGGTYEQYFGPGTRLTVT.